This TCR beta chain was profiled in a study of regulatory T cells in long-lasting Graves disease. Germline values: CDR1 SEHNR, CDR2 FQNEAQ (reference sequence). The CDR3 is made up of 14 amino acids. Trimming took off 8 bases at V and 7 bases at J, with 18 bases between the two ends. Time point here: persistent/refractory GD, antithyroid drugs over 5 years with positive TRAb. Construction of the TCR library relied on RNA isolated from PBMCs. Through Arm-PCR of CDR3 regions and iRepertoire HTBI primers, TCR beta libraries were built. TCRdb re-called the multiplex PCR reads through MiXCR, storing one row per CDR3 protein. The table includes around 460,000 distinct CDR3 sequences, roughly 22% detected once.

This specimen consisted of peripheral blood mononuclear cells (PBMCs), obtained when the disease was refractory, from a patient treated with antithyroid drugs. The TCR comes from a female donor with Graves disease. The V call is TRBV7-9, the J call TRBJ1-5; D possibly corresponds to TRBD1 (6 bases). CDR3 coding DNA: TGTGCCAGCGGCCGGGACAATACATTCCAGCCCCAGCATTTT. As protein: CASGRDNTFQPQHF.